This T cell receptor beta chain was sequenced during a study of blood T cell repertoires in COVID-19. With V trimmed by 5 bases and J by 8 bases, 10 bases remained unmatched. The CDR3 covers 16 residues. Germline CDR1 reads SGHNT; CDR2 reads YENEEA. In the original analysis: The assay estimated nucleated cells by amplifying reference gene primers. TCRdb keeps only in-frame clones here, not all; method: immunoSEQ multiplex PCR. V and J calls and clone size come straight from that table; D and trimming were deduced from the DNA. The sample lists tens of thousands of clones, 80% to 85% occurring once. This rearrangement joins TRBV11-3 to TRBJ1-6, with 9 bases that match TRBD1. Sequencing was carried out using peripheral blood. This receptor was taken from a human donor in a cohort sampled during active COVID-19. The chain's CDR3 is CASSPRGQGVDSPLHF. The CDR3 bases are TGTGCCAGCAGCCCGAGGGGACAGGGCGTGGATTCACCCCTCCACTTT.